Sequencing of this TCR beta chain was carried out in a study of T cells in Graves' hyperthyroidism and ophthalmopathy. Study observations and caveats: Blood samples included most of the expanded thyroid clonotypes exceeding 0.001.

Hyperthyroidism in the patients, aged 18 to 65, was newly diagnosed and under 2 months in duration. The TCR beta CDR3 regions underwent amplification using RNA transcripts as the source. First-round RT-PCR with HTBI primers amplified the TCR CDR3 region. TCRdb reprocessed the multiplex PCR reads via MiXCR and lists one record per CDR3 protein. This sample has 40,000 to 60,000 distinct CDR3 sequences, with around 55% found just once. As to this clonotype: Its specificity is not known.

The length of the CDR3 is 14 residues. Trimming took 5 bases from V and 5 from J, leaving 15 bases between them. The germline V gene encodes CDR1 DFQATT and CDR2 SNEGSKA (reference sequence). The chain couples TRBV20-1 to TRBJ2-2; TRBD1 might be the D (5 bases). This TCR was recovered from a young man with Graves' hyperthyroidism. Material for sequencing was peripheral blood or thyroid tissue (not recorded which). The CDR3 region has the DNA TGCAGTGCTGCGAGTCAGGGATTGACCGGGGAGCTGTTTTTT. Its protein is CSAASQGLTGELFF.